The rows below give T cell receptor beta chains drawn from one sample of a study of CD8 T cells in ankylosing spondylitis. TCRdb used MiXCR to reprocess the 5' RACE reads, holding one entry per CDR3 protein. Of under 150,000 distinct CDR3 sequences in the sample, about 15% were seen once. Sequenced sample: blood, either unsorted or a sorted T cell fraction (not recorded which). Receptors were obtained from a male donor with ankylosing spondylitis. CDR3s include the opening cysteine and the closing phenylalanine or tryptophan. D genes are given only for firm matches. A row's size may be missing; if present it is once, few, many or a size class.

TRBD1	TRBV19	NA	TRBJ2-2	CASGSEGAPTGELFF	TGTGCCAGTGGGAGTGAGGGGGCGCCCACCGGGGAGCTGTTTTTT
NA	TRBV4-2	few	TRBJ2-5	CASSLPGSPQETQYF	TGTGCCAGCAGCCTCCCCGGGAGCCCGCAAGAGACCCAGTACTTC
NA	TRBV7-3	NA	TRBJ1-1	CASSLTGPLNTEAFF	TGTGCCAGCAGCTTAACAGGTCCCCTGAACACTGAAGCTTTCTTT
NA	TRBV2	NA	TRBJ1-1	CASSSRRMMNTEAFF	TGTGCCAGCAGTAGCCGACGTATGATGAACACTGAAGCTTTCTTT
NA	TRBV12-3/TRBV12-4	few	TRBJ2-2	CASTGEFGELFF	TGTGCCAGCACCGGGGAGTTCGGGGAGCTGTTTTTT
TRBD2	TRBV15	NA	TRBJ2-7	CATSREGGAEGYEQYF	TGTGCCACCAGCCGGGAGGGAGGGGCGGAAGGTTACGAGCAGTACTTC
NA	TRBV20-1	NA	TRBJ2-7	CSARDRVGSGYEQYF	TGCAGTGCTAGAGATCGAGTCGGGAGTGGGTACGAGCAGTACTTC
TRBD2	TRBV13	NA	TRBJ2-1	CASSLAVSGSRISYNEQFF	TGTGCCAGCAGCTTAGCGGTTAGCGGGAGCCGAATCTCCTACAATGAGCAGTTCTTC
NA	TRBV11-2	NA	TRBJ2-7	CASRSRGYEQYF	TGTGCCAGCAGGTCGCGGGGTTACGAGCAGTACTTC
TRBD1	TRBV5-1	NA	TRBJ2-7	CASSSLRDRGPHEQYF	TGCGCCAGCAGCTCGCTCCGGGACAGGGGGCCTCACGAGCAGTACTTC
NA	TRBV7-9	NA	TRBJ2-7	CASGGRGPEQYF	TGTGCCAGCGGGGGAAGGGGCCCCGAGCAGTACTTC
TRBD1	TRBV9	NA	TRBJ2-7	CASSGTDRGGEQYF	TGTGCCAGCAGCGGCACGGACAGGGGTGGCGAGCAGTACTTC
TRBD1	TRBV9	NA	TRBJ1-6	CASSERGTENSPLHF	TGTGCCAGCAGCGAGCGCGGGACAGAGAATTCACCCCTCCACTTT
TRBD2	TRBV4-2	NA	TRBJ2-3	CASSQLGRTSGGTDTQYF	TGTGCCAGCAGCCAGTTGGGGAGGACTAGCGGGGGCACAGATACGCAGTATTTT
NA	TRBV30	NA	TRBJ1-1	CAGQLNTEAFF	TGTGCCGGACAGCTCAACACTGAAGCTTTCTTT
NA	TRBV12-3/TRBV12-4	NA	TRBJ2-5	CASSLMSWETQYF	TGTGCCAGCAGTTTGATGTCGTGGGAGACCCAGTACTTC
NA	TRBV7-2	many	TRBJ1-1	CASSEGAVNTEAFF	TGTGCCAGCAGCGAAGGGGCGGTGAACACTGAAGCTTTCTTT
NA	TRBV24-1	NA	TRBJ2-3	CATSEQYTDTQYF	TGTGCCACCAGTGAACAGTACACAGATACGCAGTATTTT
TRBD2	TRBV11-2	NA	TRBJ2-1	CASRIPGLWNEQFF	TGTGCCAGCAGAATACCGGGACTATGGAATGAGCAGTTCTTC
NA	TRBV24-1	few	TRBJ2-2	CATSDLQGSSFGELFF	TGTGCCACCAGTGATTTGCAGGGCTCGTCGTTCGGGGAGCTGTTTTTT
TRBD2	TRBV12-3/TRBV12-4	NA	TRBJ2-1	CASSFPESGRFIGEQFF	TGTGCCAGCAGTTTTCCCGAGAGCGGGAGGTTTATTGGGGAGCAGTTCTTC
TRBD1	TRBV7-9	NA	TRBJ2-7	CASSFGTGGPGEQYF	TGTGCCAGCAGCTTCGGGACAGGGGGCCCCGGCGAGCAGTACTTC
NA	TRBV27	NA	TRBJ2-2	CASRQEGELFF	TGTGCCAGCAGGCAAGAGGGGGAGCTGTTTTTT
NA	TRBV20-1	few	TRBJ2-7	CSARVGSLGYEQYF	TGCAGTGCTAGAGTTGGCTCCTTAGGGTACGAGCAGTACTTC
NA	TRBV6-5	NA	TRBJ2-7	CASSYSGGHYEQYF	TGTGCCAGCAGTTACTCGGGCGGCCACTACGAGCAGTACTTC
TRBD2	TRBV27	NA	TRBJ2-1	CASSLGTSGNNEQFF	TGTGCCAGCAGCCTCGGGACTAGCGGTAACAATGAGCAGTTCTTC
NA	TRBV28	NA	TRBJ1-4	CASSSVWGVEKLFF	TGTGCCAGCAGTTCAGTGTGGGGAGTAGAAAAACTGTTTTTT
TRBD1	TRBV29-1	many	TRBJ2-1	CSVEGVGYGQGSHEQFF	TGCAGCGTTGAAGGAGTTGGATATGGACAGGGGAGCCATGAGCAGTTCTTC
TRBD1	TRBV29-1	NA	TRBJ2-7	CSARQGVTYEQYF	TGCAGCGCCCGACAGGGGGTCACTTACGAGCAGTACTTC
NA	TRBV6-5	many	TRBJ1-2	CASSYRSSDGYTF	TGTGCCAGCAGTTACAGAAGTTCAGACGGCTACACCTTC
NA	TRBV5-1	NA	TRBJ2-5	CASSQYQETQYF	TGCGCCAGCAGCCAATACCAAGAGACCCAGTACTTC
TRBD2	TRBV7-9	NA	TRBJ2-1	CASTPRIAGSNEQFF	TGTGCCAGCACACCGAGGATAGCGGGAAGCAATGAGCAGTTCTTC
TRBD1	TRBV7-9	few	TRBJ2-1	CASTGVGTGDNNEQFF	TGTGCCAGCACGGGGGTTGGGACAGGAGACAACAATGAGCAGTTCTTC
TRBD2	TRBV6-1	NA	TRBJ2-3	CASSVTSGITDTQYF	TGTGCCAGCAGTGTTACTAGCGGAATAACAGATACGCAGTATTTT
TRBD1	TRBV7-2	few	TRBJ1-1	CASSGLTGRYAFF	TGTGCCAGCAGCGGATTGACAGGGAGGTACGCTTTCTTT
NA	TRBV7-9	NA	TRBJ2-5	CASSHQVETQYF	TGTGCCAGCAGCCATCAGGTAGAGACCCAGTACTTC
NA	TRBV20-1	NA	TRBJ1-5	CSARDGVSGNQPQHF	TGCAGTGCTAGAGATGGGGTTAGTGGCAATCAGCCCCAGCATTTT
NA	TRBV28	many	TRBJ2-1	CASSRNEQFF	TGTGCCAGCAGTAGGAATGAGCAGTTCTTC
NA	TRBV2	few	TRBJ2-3	CASSSGTESTDTQYF	TGTGCCAGCAGCTCCGGGACGGAAAGCACAGATACGCAGTATTTT